The 2 T cell receptor beta chains given below trace back to one sample, sequenced in a study of T cell responses to AZD1222 COVID-19 vaccine. Profiling relied on immunoSEQ multiplex PCR, and the TCRdb table lists in-frame clones only, not all of them. There are 120,000 to 150,000 clones in the sample; 89% occur only once, and 2.5% to 3% lies in the top ten. The sequencing here drew on peripheral blood, taken on day 0 of AZD1222 vaccination. Every receptor here comes from an adult in good health.

V and J are TRBV7-9 and TRBJ1-1, with D unclear. The germline V gene has CDR1 SEHNR and CDR2 FQNEAQ (reference sequence). The V end lost 1 base, the J end lost 6 bases, and 15 bases lay between the germline ends. CDR3 size: 15 residues. The CDR3 is CASSLVPGRAAEAFF. The CDR3 DNA reads as TGTGCCAGCAGCTTAGTGCCCGGCAGAGCGGCTGAAGCTTTCTTT.

This rearrangement joins TRBV11-3 to TRBJ2-3, with a weak D call TRBD2 (6 bases). Trimming took 3 bases from V and 0 from J, leaving 13 bases between them. The CDR3 runs 16 residues. Germline-derived CDR1 and CDR2 are SGHNT and YENEEA. CDR3 protein: CASSFVGGLSTDTQYF. The CDR3, as DNA: TGTGCCAGCAGCTTCGTGGGGGGTCTTAGCACAGATACGCAGTATTTT.